This TCR beta chain was recovered during a study of T cell responses to AZD1222 COVID-19 vaccine. Data came from immunoSEQ multiplex PCR; TCRdb stores just in-frame clones and leaves some out. The repertoire includes 110,000 to 150,000 clones, roughly 88% of them detected once, and 8% sits in the top ten. Looked up from germline, CDR1 is ENHRY and CDR2 is SYGVKD. This CDR3 has 15 residues. Trimming removed 2 bases at V and 0 bases at J, with 10 bases between. The sequencing used peripheral blood, collected on day 0 of AZD1222 vaccination. The TCR was taken from an adult in good health. The chain recombines TRBV10-3 with TRBJ1-1, with D unresolved. The CDR3 sequence is CAISELPALNTEAFF. In DNA form, the CDR3 reads TGTGCCATCAGTGAGCTGCCAGCACTGAACACTGAAGCTTTCTTT.